This TCR beta chain comes out of a study of T cell responses to AZD1222 COVID-19 vaccine. Some clones are missing from TCRdb's copy, which holds only in-frame ones; the method was immunoSEQ multiplex PCR. The sample has 100,000 or so clones; about 82% are singletons. With respect to this clone: Its antigen is not known.

Study-level points and caveats: Seropositive AZD1222 recipients at baseline numbered only 6 or 7. Every sample of the repertoires postdated the peak T cell response.

The CDR3 contains 13 residues. V lost 6 bases and J 1 base, leaving 8 bases between the germline ends. Germline CDR1 and CDR2: MNHEY and SMNVEV (reference sequence). Second doses that came at about 4 or about 12 weeks were put together. Material: peripheral blood, obtained 28 days after the second AZD1222 dose. The source is an adult who received the AZD1222 COVID-19 vaccine. This chain links TRBV27 with TRBJ2-3; the D call may be TRBD1 or TRBD2 (5 bases each). Here the CDR3 reads CASRRGGTDTQYF. The CDR3 DNA reads as TGTGCCAGCAGGCGAGGGGGCACAGATACGCAGTATTTT.